Each of the 29 T cell receptor beta chains below was sequenced from the same sample in a study of PD-1 blockade in classical Hodgkin lymphoma (TCRdb year 2020). Library creation used the immunoSEQ multiplex PCR assay. TCRdb carries this immuneACCESS record with in-frame sequences only. Its versions omit some clonotypes, under half of them owing to an unresolved V gene in the studies checked, with the rest unexplained. This sample holds tens of thousands of clones; 90% were observed only once. Roughly 3% of the sample is held by the ten biggest clonotypes. The time point label here, explained by the study, means: cycle 4 day 1 (C4D1), after 5 to 7 weeks of nivolumab. All trial patients had relapsed after autologous stem cell transplantation, with cohorts A, B and C differing in prior brentuximab vedotin exposure. Sequenced here: peripheral blood mononuclear cells (PBMCs), sampled before the fourth cycle of nivolumab. The receptor source for this set is a human donor with classical Hodgkin lymphoma.

The V and J genes are TRBV15 and TRBJ1-2; no definite D call. CDR3 length equals 17 residues. Germline V gene data show CDR1 as LNHNV and CDR2 as YYDKDF (reference sequence). The V end lost 5 bases, the J end lost 6 bases, and 25 bases lay between the germline ends. This CDR3 is CATSGGRVRARSNGYTF. The CDR3 nucleotides read TGTGCCACCAGCGGAGGACGAGTGCGAGCCAGGAGCAATGGCTACACCTTC.

The rearrangement joins TRBV13 to TRBJ2-1; TRBD2 is a possible D gene (7 bases). The V gene's germline CDR1 is PRHDT and CDR2 FYEKMQ (reference sequence). The CDR3 contains 16 residues. Deletions cut 4 bases from V and 3 bases from J, with 16 bases between. The CDR3 nucleotides read TGTGCCAGCAGCTCGAGGGAGGGGGGACTCTACAATGAGCAGTTCTTC. Protein sequence: CASSSREGGLYNEQFF.

CDR3: CASSSETRDTIYF. CDR3 coding DNA: TGCGCCAGCAGCTCAGAGACTAGGGACACCATATATTTT. The chain recombines TRBV5-1 with TRBJ1-3, with unresolved D. Deletions cut 3 bases from V and 8 bases from J, with 12 bases between. The CDR3 has 13 amino acids. Looked up from germline, CDR1 is SGHRS and CDR2 is YFSETQ.

This clone was seen once. The chain joins TRBV9 to TRBJ2-3, with TRBD2 matching 7 bases. The V gene's germline CDR1 is SGDLS and CDR2 YYNGEE. The V and J ends lost 0 bases and 4 bases, in that order; junction bases with no gene match: 5. CDR3 length equals 15 residues. The CDR3 DNA reads TGTGCCAGCAGCGTAGTCCGTGGGGGGGCAGATACGCAGTATTTT. This gives the protein CASSVVRGGADTQYF.

This chain links TRBV6-1 with TRBJ2-5; 7 positions match TRBD2. The J call may not be correct, given that the DNA end is closer to TRBJ2-7. CDR3 length: 15 amino acids. The germline CDR1 and CDR2 sequences are MNHNS and SASEGT. CDR3 in amino acids: CASSEASGASYEQYF. As DNA, the CDR3 is TGTGCCAGCAGTGAAGCGAGCGGGGCCTCCTACGAGCAGTACTTC.

This sequence joins TRBV7-2 and TRBJ2-4; D possibly uses TRBD1 or TRBD2 (5 bases each). Germline CDR1 is SGHTA and CDR2 is FQGNSA. V lost 5 bases, J lost 0 bases, and 17 bases lay in between. The CDR3 runs 17 residues. The CDR3 reads CASSPRGSGTAKNIQYF. CDR3 coding DNA: TGTGCCAGCAGCCCGCGTGGGTCCGGGACAGCCAAAAACATTCAGTACTTC.

V usage is TRBV12-5 and J usage is TRBJ1-2, with D maybe TRBD1 (5 bases). CDR1 is LGHNT, CDR2 FRNRAP, per germline. The CDR3 extends over 16 amino acids. Deletions cut 2 bases from V and 4 bases from J, with 17 bases between. The CDR3 protein is CASGLTYGETAYGYTF. Here the CDR3 DNA reads TGTGCTAGTGGTTTGACGTACGGAGAGACAGCCTATGGCTACACCTTC.

The V call is TRBV18, the J call TRBJ2-3; no clear D gene. CDR3 length equals 13 residues. Germline V gene sequence: CDR1 KGHSH, CDR2 LQKENI. Trimming cost V 1 base and J 3 bases, with 5 bases left between them. The CDR3: CASSPQITDTQYF. The CDR3 bases are TGTGCCAGCTCACCACAGATTACAGATACGCAGTATTTT. Combining the CDR3 with reference TRBV18 and TRBJ2-3 gives the whole variable domain NAGVMQNPRHLVRRRGQEARLRCSPMKGHSHVYWYRQLPEEGLKFMVYLQKENIIDESGMPKERFSAEFPKEGPSILRIQQVVRGDSAAYFCASSPQITDTQYFGPGTRLTVL.

V and J are TRBV5-6 and TRBJ2-3; 11 positions match TRBD2. Trimming took 0 bases from V and 1 from J; bases not matched to a gene: 4. Germline CDR1 is SGHDT and CDR2 is YYEEEE. This CDR3 is 17 amino acids long. CDR3: CASSLDSGGAGTDTQYF. CDR3 bases: TGTGCCAGCAGCTTGGATAGCGGGGGGGCGGGCACAGATACGCAGTATTTT. The full variable domain, rest sourced from reference TRBV5-6 and TRBJ2-3, is DAGVTQSPTHLIKTRGQQVTLRCSPKSGHDTVSWYQQALGQGPQFIFQYYEEEERQRGNFPDRFSGHQFPNYSSELNVNALLLGDSALYLCASSLDSGGAGTDTQYFGPGTRLTVL.

This chain joins TRBV9 and TRBJ1-1; 7 bases agree with TRBD1. The ends lost 3 bases at V and 5 bases at J; junction bases unmatched: 4. CDR3 length: 13 amino acids. CDR1 and CDR2 (germline): SGDLS, YYNGEE. The CDR3 sequence: CASSEGARTEAFF. CDR3 DNA: TGTGCCAGCAGCGAGGGGGCTCGGACTGAAGCTTTCTTT.

The V call is TRBV7-2, the J call TRBJ2-7, with D perhaps TRBD1 or TRBD2 (5 bases each). CDR1 and CDR2 from the germline V gene are SGHTA and FQGNSA. V gave up 2 bases and J gave up 1 base, with 15 bases separating them. CDR3 length: 16 amino acids. CDR3 in amino acids: CASSLRGLGDSYEQYF. The CDR3 DNA follows: TGTGCCAGCAGCTTAAGAGGTTTGGGGGATTCCTACGAGCAGTACTTC. Drawing the rest from reference TRBV7-2 and TRBJ2-7, the complete variable domain is GAGVSQSPSNKVTEKGKDVELRCDPISGHTALYWYRQSLGQGLEFLIYFQGNSAPDKSGLPSDRFSAERTGGSVSTLTIQRTQQEDSAVYLCASSLRGLGDSYEQYFGPGTRLTVT.

The chain uses TRBV6-6 and TRBJ2-7; no definite D call. The germline CDR1 and CDR2 sequences are MNHNY and SVGAGI (reference sequence). V lost 7 bases and J lost 2, with 9 bases in between. The CDR3 sequence is 12 residues long. CDR3 coding DNA: TGTGCCAGCAATAAGGGTACCTACGAGCAGTACTTC. Its protein is CASNKGTYEQYF.

The rearrangement joins TRBV27 to TRBJ1-1; D gene uncertain. CDR3 length: 13 residues. V lost 5 bases and J 4 bases, leaving 11 bases between the germline ends. Germline CDR1 is MNHEY and CDR2 is SMNVEV (reference sequence). This CDR3 reads CASSVREGTEAFF. CDR3 coding DNA: TGTGCCAGCAGTGTAAGGGAGGGCACTGAAGCTTTCTTT.

The chain is built from TRBV28 and TRBJ2-5, with 9 bases that match TRBD2. The V gene's germline CDR1 is MDHEN and CDR2 SYDVKM. V dropped 3 bases and J dropped 4; count of bases not matched to a gene: 6. CDR3 length equals 15 residues. The chain's CDR3 is CASSFPAGGRETQYF. For the CDR3, the DNA is TGTGCCAGCAGTTTTCCCGCGGGGGGGCGAGAGACCCAGTACTTC.

This chain uses TRBV4-3 with TRBJ2-1; 10 bases are a match to TRBD2. The length of the CDR3 is 17 residues. Germline CDR1 and CDR2: LGHNA and YSLEER. After removal of 0 bases from V and 8 bases from J, the junction contained 10 bases not matched to a gene. The CDR3 protein is CASSQDGVERGGDEQFF. The CDR3 DNA reads TGCGCCAGCAGCCAAGATGGGGTAGAGCGGGGGGGAGATGAGCAGTTCTTC.

The chain employs TRBV7-3 and TRBJ2-2; D remains ambiguous. Germline CDR1 and CDR2: SGHTA and FQGTGA. V lost 2 bases and J 3 bases, leaving 10 bases between the germline ends. This CDR3 has 15 residues. The CDR3 sequence: CASSLGSQYTGELFF. The CDR3 DNA is TGTGCCAGCAGCTTAGGTTCTCAGTACACCGGGGAGCTGTTTTTT.

The rearrangement joins TRBV4-3 to TRBJ2-2; 7 bases are shared with TRBD1. Germline V CDR1 and CDR2: LGHNA, YSLEER. Losses at the gene ends were 1 base for V and 4 bases for J; bases not matched to a gene: 6. CDR3 length: 16 amino acids. The CDR3 spells CASSQGTGFFTGELFF. The CDR3 DNA reads as TGCGCCAGCAGCCAAGGGACAGGATTCTTCACCGGGGAGCTGTTTTTT.

V gene TRBV7-9 combines with J gene TRBJ2-2; maybe TRBD2 (6 bases). This CDR3 is 14 amino acids long. The V end was cut by 3 bases, the J end by 6 bases, with 11 bases between. CDR1 is SEHNR, CDR2 FQNEAQ, per germline (reference sequence). Here the CDR3 DNA reads TGTGCCAGCAGCTTCAACGGGGGTTCCGGGGAGCTGTTTTTT. As protein: CASSFNGGSGELFF.

The rearrangement links TRBV4-3 to TRBJ1-4, with D unclear. CDR1 LGHNA and CDR2 YSLEER come from the germline V gene. This CDR3 is 16 amino acids long. Trimming cost V 2 bases and J 3 bases, with 13 bases left between them. CDR3 in DNA: TGCGCCAGCAGCCAATCACCGGGCGCCCCTAATGAAAAACTGTTTTTT. Protein product: CASSQSPGAPNEKLFF.

This clone has only a few counts. The chain joins TRBV10-3 to TRBJ1-5, with a weak D call TRBD1 (5 bases). CDR1 and CDR2 (germline): ENHRY, SYGVKD. The CDR3 totals 14 residues. Between the trimmed V and J ends, which lost 0 bases and 9 bases, there was a span of 12 bases. For the CDR3, the DNA is TGTGCCATCAGTGAGTCGGGGGATGGATCGCCCCAGCATTTT. It specifies CAISESGDGSPQHF.

In nucleotides, the CDR3 is TGTGCCTGGAGAAAGTCCTATTTAGAAAACATTCAGTACTTC. Translating gives CAWRKSYLENIQYF. J is TRBJ2-4 and V is TRBV30; D gene uncertain. V gave up 3 bases and J gave up 5 bases, with 14 bases separating them. The CDR3 is made up of 14 amino acids. Germline assignment: CDR1 GTSNPN and CDR2 SVGIG (reference sequence).

This rearrangement joins TRBV15 to TRBJ2-7; D possibly corresponds to TRBD1 (6 bases). CDR3 length: 15 residues. Germline V gene data show CDR1 as LNHNV and CDR2 as YYDKDF (reference sequence). Trimming shortened V by 1 base and J by 1 base, and 11 bases separated the two germline ends. The CDR3 sequence: CATSRGRGLSYEQYF. The CDR3 bases are TGTGCCACCAGCAGAGGCAGGGGATTATCCTACGAGCAGTACTTC.

The chain carries TRBV9 and TRBJ2-3; 7 positions match TRBD2. The V and J ends lost 4 bases and 2 bases, in that order; junction bases with no gene match: 7. CDR1 is SGDLS and CDR2 is YYNGEE in the germline V gene. CDR3 length: 15 residues. The CDR3 coding sequence is TGTGCCAGCAGCCCCAGCGGGGTTACCACAGATACGCAGTATTTT. Translating gives CASSPSGVTTDTQYF. The full variable domain, its missing parts supplied by reference TRBV9 and TRBJ2-3, is DSGVTQTPKHLITATGQRVTLRCSPRSGDLSVYWYQQSLDQGLQFLIQYYNGEERAKGNILERFSAQQFPDLHSELNLSSLELGDSALYFCASSPSGVTTDTQYFGPGTRLTVL.

This chain uses TRBV7-9 with TRBJ1-4; a possible D gene is TRBD1 (6 bases). CDR1 is SEHNR and CDR2 is FQNEAQ in the germline V gene (reference sequence). V was pared by 8 bases and J by 8 bases, with 9 bases between. CDR3 length: 11 residues. This CDR3 is CASATGEKLFF. CDR3 in DNA: TGTGCCAGCGCTACAGGGGAAAAACTGTTTTTT.

The chain is built from TRBV27 and TRBJ2-3; 7 bases align to TRBD2. Germline CDR1 is MNHEY and CDR2 is SMNVEV (reference sequence). The trim removed 9 bases at V and 0 bases at J, leaving 9 bases unmatched. The CDR3 is made up of 15 amino acids. The CDR3 reads CASSRGGASTDTQYF. As DNA, the CDR3 is TGTGCCAGTTCGCGGGGAGGGGCTAGCACAGATACGCAGTATTTT.

The V gene is TRBV6-6, the J gene TRBJ2-5, with D unresolved. This CDR3 contains 15 residues. Trimming took off 0 bases at V and 7 bases at J, with 15 bases between the two ends. The germline V gene has CDR1 MNHNY and CDR2 SVGAGI (reference sequence). The CDR3 here is CASSYSGVLVGTQYF. The CDR3 DNA reads TGTGCCAGCAGTTACTCTGGGGTCTTAGTGGGGACCCAGTACTTC.

The chain recombines TRBV11-2 with TRBJ2-7; D is unclear. Looked up from germline, CDR1 is SGHAT and CDR2 is FQNNGV. V was trimmed by 1 base and J by 4 bases, leaving 5 bases between them. The CDR3 length is 12 residues. The CDR3 spells CASSLARYEQYF. In DNA, the CDR3 is TGTGCCAGCAGCTTAGCCAGATACGAGCAGTACTTC. Filled out from reference TRBV11-2 and TRBJ2-7, the complete variable domain reads EAGVAQSPRYKIIEKRQSVAFWCNPISGHATLYWYQQILGQGPKLLIQFQNNGVVDDSQLPKDRFSAERLKGVDSTLKIQPAKLEDSAVYLCASSLARYEQYFGPGTRLTVT.

The rearrangement links TRBV6-1 to TRBJ2-7; D is unclear. Trimming stripped 4 bases from V and 4 bases from J, with 11 bases between. The CDR3 consists of 13 residues. The germline gives CDR1 MNHNS, CDR2 SASEGT. The DNA for the CDR3 is TGTGCCAGCAGTGTGGGTATAGGGTACGAGCAGTACTTC. It translates to CASSVGIGYEQYF.

The V call is TRBV5-4, the J call TRBJ1-3, with D possibly matching TRBD1 (5 bases). The CDR3 contains 15 residues. Germline V gene lookup returns CDR1 SGHNT and CDR2 YYREEE (reference sequence). V gave up 4 bases and J gave up 0 bases, with 11 bases separating them. CDR3 region: CASSPGTYSGNTIYF. The DNA of the CDR3 is TGTGCCAGCAGCCCAGGGACCTACTCTGGAAACACCATATATTTT.